Listed below are T cell receptor beta chains from one sample, sequenced in a study of vaccination and CD4 T cells after COVID-19. Each CDR3 protein is one row after TCRdb ran MiXCR on the PCR reads. In the table there are several thousand distinct CDR3 sequences, roughly 40% of which are singletons. These TCRs' antigens remain unknown. Sequencing was carried out using CD4+ T cells from blood, cultured in vitro. The receptor source for this set is a human donor in good health. The CDR3 runs from the conserved cysteine through the conserved F or W. A D gene is named only where the DNA matches it firmly. Clone sizes are given selectively: once, few, many, or a class where the clone is expanded.

J gene | V gene | clone size | D gene | CDR3 protein | CDR3 DNA
TRBJ2-7 | TRBV30 | NA | NA | CAWGRGGQSYEQYF | TGTGCCTGGGGGAGGGGGGGACAGAGTTACGAGCAGTACTTC
TRBJ2-1 | TRBV5-6 | NA | TRBD2 | CASSGTRRDNEQFF | TGTGCCAGCAGCGGGACTAGGAGGGACAATGAGCAGTTCTTC
TRBJ1-5 | TRBV4-1 | once | NA | CASSQEIDVDPRQQPQHF | TGCGCCAGCAGCCAGGAAATCGACGTAGACCCAAGGCAACAGCCCCAGCATTTT
TRBJ2-7 | TRBV20-1 | NA | NA | CSAPSGPYEQYF | TGCAGTGCTCCCAGCGGGCCCTACGAGCAGTACTTC
TRBJ1-1 | TRBV20-1 | NA | NA | CSARDFNLRRSTEAFF | TGCAGTGCTAGAGATTTCAATTTAAGGAGGAGCACTGAAGCTTTCTTT
TRBJ2-7 | TRBV6-1 | NA | NA | CASTNQTSMYLCASGSGRLYEQYF | NA
TRBJ1-1 | TRBV27 | few | TRBD1 | CASSPTWTGYSEAFF | TGTGCCAGCAGTCCTACTTGGACAGGGTACAGTGAAGCTTTCTTT
TRBJ1-4 | TRBV7-9 | few | NA | CASSLVEGNEKLFF | TGTGCCAGCAGCTTAGTCGAGGGTAATGAAAAACTGTTTTTT
TRBJ2-7 | TRBV30 | NA | TRBD1 | CAWRISLDRGHEQYF | TGTGCCTGGAGGATTAGTTTGGACAGGGGTCACGAGCAGTACTTC
TRBJ2-1 | TRBV4-1 | NA | NA | CASSQGRLGGAYNEQFF | TGCGCCAGCAGCCAAGGTCGCTTGGGGGGCGCCTACAATGAGCAGTTCTTC
TRBJ1-3 | TRBV12-3/TRBV12-4 | NA | NA | CASSWDGGSGNTIYF | TGTGCCAGCAGTTGGGACGGTGGCTCTGGAAACACCATATATTTT
TRBJ2-3 | TRBV28 | NA | TRBD2 | CASRGAGYRYAQYF | TGTGCCAGCAGGGGAGCGGGGTACCGATATGCGCAGTATTTT
TRBJ1-5 | TRBV6-5 | NA | NA | CASSSLRGGGDQPQHF | TGTGCCAGCAGTTCCCTCCGGGGGGGGGGAGATCAGCCCCAGCATTTT
TRBJ2-3 | TRBV30 | NA | NA | CAWSNLGTVTDTQYF | TGTGCCTGGAGTAATCTGGGGACTGTTACAGATACGCAGTATTTT
TRBJ1-6 | TRBV11-2 | NA | NA | CASSSYRAGSPLHF | TGTGCCAGCAGCTCGTACAGGGCGGGATCACCCCTCCACTTT
TRBJ2-2 | TRBV24-1 | NA | NA | CATSDLQGGETGELFF | TGTGCCACCAGTGATTTGCAGGGGGGGGAGACCGGGGAGCTGTTTTTT
TRBJ2-1 | TRBV2 | NA | TRBD2 | CASSATSGSKSNEQFF | TGTGCCAGCAGTGCAACTAGCGGGAGTAAGTCCAATGAGCAGTTCTTC
TRBJ1-1 | TRBV10-2 | NA | TRBD1 | CASSEGGDRKAFF | TGCGCCAGCAGTGAAGGGGGGGACAGGAAAGCTTTCTTT
TRBJ2-5 | TRBV20-1 | few | TRBD2 | CSARGPHGAGQETQYF | TGCAGTGCTAGAGGTCCCCACGGAGCGGGGCAAGAGACCCAGTACTTC
TRBJ2-5 | TRBV12-3/TRBV12-4 | NA | NA | CASRAPGSGETQYF | TGTGCCAGCAGGGCTCCAGGGTCAGGGGAGACCCAGTACTTC
TRBJ2-7 | TRBV19 | NA | NA | CASSTGQGGNYEQYF | TGTGCCAGTAGTACAGGACAGGGAGGGAACTACGAGCAGTACTTC
TRBJ1-3 | TRBV6-1 | NA | TRBD1 | CASSLRDRGQYTIYF | TGTGCCAGCAGTCTACGGGACAGGGGGCAATACACCATATATTTT
TRBJ1-5 | TRBV19 | NA | TRBD1 | CASSRGTAINQPQHF | TGTGCCAGTAGTAGAGGGACAGCAATAAATCAGCCCCAGCATTTT
TRBJ1-2 | TRBV24-1 | medium-sized | NA | CATSDLPPDSYRNYGYTF | TGTGCCACCAGTGATTTACCCCCCGACAGTTACCGAAACTATGGCTACACCTTC
TRBJ1-2 | TRBV7-2 | NA | NA | CASSSNPDTFYGYTF | TGTGCCAGCAGCTCCAACCCCGACACGTTCTATGGCTACACCTTC
TRBJ2-5 | TRBV5-1 | few | NA | CASSGTDGGETQYF | TGCGCCAGCAGCGGGACTGACGGTGGCGAGACCCAGTACTTC
TRBJ2-7 | TRBV24-1 | few | NA | CATSDLQNTYEQYF | TGTGCCACCAGTGATTTGCAGAATACCTACGAGCAGTACTTC
TRBJ1-4 | TRBV20-1 | NA | NA | CSARHSNEKLFF | TGCAGTGCTAGACACAGTAATGAAAAACTGTTTTTT
TRBJ1-5 | TRBV6-2/TRBV6-3 | NA | TRBD1 | CASSQRAGGLQPQHF | TGTGCCAGCAGCCAAAGGGCAGGGGGCCTTCAGCCCCAGCATTTT
TRBJ1-2 | TRBV6-1 | NA | TRBD1 | CTTQPGAGGRYTF | TGTACCACCCAACCCGGGGCAGGGGGACGCTACACCTTC
TRBJ1-1 | TRBV20-1 | NA | NA | CSARRSLNTEAFF | TGCAGTGCTAGAAGGTCCTTGAACACTGAAGCTTTCTTT
TRBJ1-1 | TRBV10-3 | NA | NA | CAISAFTGSTEAFF | TGTGCCATCAGTGCTTTTACAGGGAGCACTGAAGCTTTCTTT
TRBJ1-2 | TRBV27 | few | NA | CASSFRGAGGYTF | TGTGCCAGCAGTTTCCGGGGGGCAGGTGGCTACACCTTC
TRBJ1-5 | TRBV6-1 | NA | NA | CASSGSGGSNQPQHF | TGTGCCAGCAGTGGCTCGGGGGGTAGCAATCAGCCCCAGCATTTT
TRBJ1-2 | TRBV30 | NA | NA | CAWSATWVGDNYGYTF | TGTGCCTGGAGCGCGACCTGGGTGGGGGACAACTATGGCTACACCTTC
TRBJ2-2 | TRBV29-1 | few | NA | CSAGQSSTGELFF | TGCAGCGCAGGACAGAGTTCGACCGGGGAGCTGTTTTTT
TRBJ1-6 | TRBV19 | few | NA | CASSIRDSPLHF | TGTGCCAGTAGTATCAGGGATTCACCCCTCCACTTT
TRBJ1-3 | TRBV7-2 | NA | NA | CASSLEGSSGNTIYF | TGTGCCAGCAGCTTAGAAGGTTCCTCTGGAAACACCATATATTTT
TRBJ2-3 | TRBV27 | few | NA | CASTDFSRSDTQYF | TGTGCCAGCACGGACTTTAGCCGGTCAGATACGCAGTATTTT
TRBJ2-7 | TRBV6-1 | few | NA | CASRTVSSYEQYF | TGTGCCAGCAGGACAGTTAGCTCCTACGAGCAGTACTTC
TRBJ1-2 | TRBV24-1 | NA | NA | CATGDGGYGYTF | TGTGCCACCGGGGACGGAGGCTATGGCTACACCTTC
TRBJ2-3 | TRBV6-5 | NA | NA | CASSYGGSDLTDTQYF | TGTGCCAGCAGTTACGGCGGCAGTGACTTAACAGATACGCAGTATTTT
TRBJ1-2 | TRBV2 | NA | NA | CASSQTDHYGYTF | TGTGCCAGCAGCCAGACAGACCACTATGGCTACACCTTC
TRBJ2-1 | TRBV6-1 | NA | NA | CASSQGWNEQFF | TGTGCCAGCTCTCAGGGGTGGAATGAGCAGTTCTTC
TRBJ2-5 | TRBV6-1 | NA | TRBD2 | CASTPLAGGLETQYF | TGTGCCAGCACCCCTCTAGCGGGGGGGCTAGAGACCCAGTACTTC
TRBJ2-7 | TRBV2 | few | TRBD1 | CASTDRGTSYEQYF | TGTGCCAGCACGGACAGGGGGACGAGCTACGAGCAGTACTTC
TRBJ1-1 | TRBV19 | few | TRBD1 | CASSMLGGANTEAFF | TGTGCCAGTAGTATGTTAGGGGGCGCGAACACTGAAGCTTTCTTT
TRBJ2-7 | TRBV5-1 | NA | TRBD1 | CASSGTGAFYEQYF | TGCGCCAGCAGCGGGACAGGGGCCTTCTACGAGCAGTACTTC
TRBJ1-2 | TRBV6-5 | NA | TRBD1 | CASSFRGLGQGLYGYTF | TGTGCCAGCAGTTTCAGGGGGCTGGGACAGGGCCTTTATGGCTACACCTTC
TRBJ1-3 | TRBV11-2 | NA | NA | CASSLVPAGLGNTIYF | TGTGCCAGCAGCTTAGTTCCCGCAGGTCTTGGAAACACCATATATTTT
TRBJ2-2 | TRBV11-3 | NA | NA | CASSLEAGTGELFF | TGTGCCAGCAGCTTAGAAGCCGGAACCGGGGAGCTGTTTTTT
TRBJ1-2 | TRBV7-9 | NA | TRBD1 | CASREQGSYGYTF | TGTGCCAGCAGGGAACAGGGGTCCTATGGCTACACCTTC
TRBJ1-2 | TRBV28 | NA | NA | CASSFPFGSNYGYTF | TGTGCCAGCAGTTTCCCCTTTGGGTCTAACTATGGCTACACCTTC
TRBJ1-2 | TRBV7-9 | NA | TRBD1 | CASSPQGAGNYGYTF | TGTGCCAGCAGCCCACAGGGGGCCGGTAACTATGGCTACACCTTC
TRBJ1-6 | TRBV12-3/TRBV12-4 | NA | NA | CASSPGVVGSPPHF | TGTGCCAGCAGCCCCGGGGTTGTCGGTTCACCCCCCCACTTT
TRBJ2-1 | TRBV7-9 | few | TRBD2 | CASSSSGSKNNEQFF | TGTGCCAGCAGCTCGAGCGGGAGTAAAAACAATGAGCAGTTCTTC
TRBJ2-2 | TRBV19 | once | TRBD1 | CASSIGGGTGLTGELFF | TGTGCCAGTAGTATAGGGGGGGGGACAGGGTTGACCGGGGAGCTGTTTTTT
TRBJ1-6 | TRBV28 | few | TRBD1 | CASRVQGARNSPLHF | TGTGCCAGCAGAGTACAGGGGGCGCGAAATTCACCCCTCCACTTT
TRBJ2-5 | TRBV28 | NA | TRBD1 | CASSTRDRDRETQYF | TGTGCCAGCAGTACCCGGGACAGGGATAGGGAGACCCAGTACTTC
TRBJ1-2 | TRBV24-1 | few | NA | CATSDSRRASYGYTF | TGTGCCACCAGTGATTCCAGACGGGCCAGCTATGGCTACACCTTC